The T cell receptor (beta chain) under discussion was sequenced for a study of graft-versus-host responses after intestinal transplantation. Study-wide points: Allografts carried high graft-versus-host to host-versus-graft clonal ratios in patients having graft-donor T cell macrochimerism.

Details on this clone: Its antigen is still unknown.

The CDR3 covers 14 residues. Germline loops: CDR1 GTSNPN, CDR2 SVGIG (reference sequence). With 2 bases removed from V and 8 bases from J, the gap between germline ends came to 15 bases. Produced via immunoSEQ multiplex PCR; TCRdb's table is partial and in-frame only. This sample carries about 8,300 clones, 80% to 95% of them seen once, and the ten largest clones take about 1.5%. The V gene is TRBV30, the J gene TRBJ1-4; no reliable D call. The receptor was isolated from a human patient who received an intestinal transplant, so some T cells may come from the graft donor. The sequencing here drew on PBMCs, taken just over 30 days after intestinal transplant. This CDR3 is CAWSPDGLAEKLFF. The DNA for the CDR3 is TGTGCCTGGAGTCCGGACGGACTGGCCGAAAAACTGTTTTTT.